This T cell receptor beta chain was captured by sequencing in a study of T cell responses to AZD1222 COVID-19 vaccine (dated by TCRdb to the early 2020s). About the study as a whole: Because spike-specific TCR depth and breadth did not differ between the two schedules, AZD1222 recipients who got a second dose at roughly 4 weeks were pooled with those who got a second dose at roughly 12 weeks. TCR sequencing covered some 250 trial participants: 207 given two doses of AZD1222 and 26 given two doses of MenACWY control vaccine. Enrollment into the trials was organized by age into subgroups of 18-55, 56-69 and 70-plus years, and those subgroups contained roughly 150, 30 and 60 TCR-sequenced participants, respectively. What the study reported, not specific to this receptor: Because no day 14 peak-response samples were available, the repertoires could be characterized only after the peak T cell response. The whole spike protein was spanned by vaccine-associated CD4 TCRs, and dominant responses were seen in regions 160-218 and 743-854. After two AZD1222 doses, spike-specific TCR breadth and depth were significantly higher than at day 0 and than in MenACWY recipients. Epitopes outside the regions mutated in the B.1.351 and B.1.1.7 variants were reportedly recognized by nearly half of the unique spike-specific TCRs. Conclusions about previously exposed vaccinees were limited because only six AZD1222 recipients were SARS-CoV-2 seropositive at baseline. The 56-69-year group was small, and its depth increase did not reach significance, likely because of low power. Participants were mostly white British, with more females than males. The authors suggested clonal diversity may have been underestimated.

This clone came up once. The target of this receptor is not known. No per-base quality is available; no much larger clone lies one base away. The CDR3 regions of human TCRbeta chains were analyzed by immunosequencing. From the authors' description of their analysis: TCRs in the repertoires were matched against a reference library of SARS-CoV-2-specific TCRs that had been generated with the MIRA antigen-specificity platform. Breadth was defined as the fraction of unique TCRs that were SARS-CoV-2-associated, and depth was defined as the fraction of total T cells that were SARS-CoV-2-associated. Using the MIRA data, each spike-specific TCR was mapped to the spike region that the TCR reacts to and placed in a CD4 or CD8 class. Log10-transformed breadth and depth values were compared by one-way ANOVA with Sidak's multiple comparisons tests. TCRdb obtained this table from immuneACCESS and retained in-frame rearrangements with V and J assigned. These tables miss some clones; where compared with another copy, unresolved V genes account for less than half of the shortfall, and the remainder is unexplained. V, J and clone size are taken as reported in that table, and D and trimming were inferred from the DNA itself. The sample table shows roughly 180,000 clones, and 94% are seen once. Approximately 0.64% of the sample is in the top ten clones.

The meaning of the sample's time point label: baseline before first vaccination. Vaccinee samples came from UK trials COV001 and COV002, including a single-blind randomized controlled phase 2/3 trial of AZD1222 (ChAdOx1 nCoV-19) in healthy adults. For TCRbeta chain sequencing, PBMC samples were collected from trial participants at day 0 and at day 28 after the second dose. CDR1 and CDR2 were assigned from the germline V gene as SGHDN and FVKESK. V loses 4 bases, J loses 5 bases, and the germline ends lie 20 bases apart. From the cysteine up to the phenylalanine, the CDR3 has a length of 16 residues. Kept here is only the CDR3 DNA, which spans 48 bases and is read in frame from base 1.

This receptor was taken from an adult in good health. The starting material was peripheral blood, obtained on day 0 of AZD1222 vaccination. Recombination joined TRBV14 with TRBJ1-1; TRBD1 might be the D gene, on 5 matching bases. The nucleotide sequence reads TGTGCCAGCAGCCCCCGAGGGTCGGGGCGATGGACTGAAGCTTTCTTT. The resulting protein is CASSPRGSGRWTEAFF.